This passage covers 16 T cell receptor beta chains from one sample sequenced in a study of technical replicates of blood from a few donors. The protocol was immunoSEQ multiplex PCR, while the TCRdb copy is restricted to in-frame clones and leaves out a portion. Among about 74,000 clones listed, over 75% were seen once. The sample comprised PBMCs. These receptors were obtained from a human donor in good health. Some clones in this sample may be carry-over from other donors' samples.

The chain couples TRBV7-2 to TRBJ1-4; a possible D gene is TRBD1 (5 bases). Trimming took 5 bases from V and 8 from J, leaving 15 bases between them. The CDR3 runs 14 residues. CDR1 is SGHTA, CDR2 FQGNSA, per germline. This CDR3 reads CASSPQGGREKLFF. The CDR3 nucleotides are TGTGCCAGCAGCCCCCAGGGAGGGCGGGAAAAACTGTTTTTT.

The rearrangement joins TRBV9 to TRBJ2-1; 14 bases fit TRBD2. The V gene's germline CDR1 is SGDLS and CDR2 YYNGEE. After removal of 4 bases from V and 9 bases from J, the junction contained 6 bases not matched to a gene. This CDR3 region has 15 residues. CDR3 amino acids: CASSPRLAGGSEQFF. For the CDR3, the DNA is TGTGCCAGCAGCCCGCGACTAGCGGGAGGGAGTGAGCAGTTCTTC.

This CDR3 is CASSYPTGGVGELFF. For the CDR3, the DNA is TGTGCCAGCAGTTACCCGACAGGGGGGGTCGGGGAGCTGTTTTTT. V and J are TRBV6-6 and TRBJ2-2, with 9 positions matching TRBD1. CDR3 length: 15 residues. With 2 bases clipped from V and 7 bases from J, the junction kept 5 bases outside the gene matches. In germline, CDR1 is MNHNY, CDR2 SVGAGI (reference sequence).

The rearrangement joins TRBV29-1 to TRBJ2-5, with TRBD1 matching over 9 bases. Germline V gene sequence: CDR1 SQVTM, CDR2 ANQGSEA. V gave up 7 bases and J gave up 2 bases; unmatched junction bases: 14. The CDR3 has 16 amino acids. CDR3 DNA: TGCAGCGCTCGGACAGGGGTTACTCCCATTCAAGAGACCCAGTACTTC. This encodes CSARTGVTPIQETQYF.

The chain is built from TRBV7-8 and TRBJ2-1, with 9 bases matching TRBD2. Germline-derived CDR1 and CDR2 are SGHVS and FQNEAQ. V shed 1 base, J shed 7 bases, and the junction held 17 bases outside the gene matches. This CDR3 comprises 19 residues. The CDR3 loop reads CASSLDPPVLASGKNEQFF. The DNA of the CDR3 is TGTGCCAGCAGCTTAGACCCTCCGGTTTTAGCTAGCGGGAAGAATGAGCAGTTCTTC.

This clone was observed a few times. The CDR3 bases are TGTGCCGGTACTAGCACCGGGGAGCTGTTTTTT. Its translation: CAGTSTGELFF. The genes are TRBV28 and TRBJ2-2, with a tentative D call TRBD2 (5 bases). Per germline, CDR1 MDHEN and CDR2 SYDVKM. There are 11 residues in the CDR3. Between the trimmed V and J ends, which lost 11 bases and 4 bases, there was a span of 8 bases.

This chain joins TRBV9 and TRBJ1-1, with TRBD1 matching over 8 bases. With V trimmed by 3 bases and J by 5 bases, 3 bases remained unmatched. The V gene's germline CDR1 is SGDLS and CDR2 YYNGEE. The CDR3 contains 13 residues. CDR3 DNA sequence: TGTGCCAGCAGCGGACAGGGGCGGACTGAAGCTTTCTTT. Its translation is CASSGQGRTEAFF.

The chain is built from TRBV4-1 and TRBJ1-1; the D gene is possibly TRBD1 (6 bases). The CDR3 length is 12 residues. Trimming removed 6 bases from V and 1 base from J, with 6 bases in between. Germline values: CDR1 MGHRA, CDR2 YSYEKL. The CDR3 DNA follows: TGCGCCAGCAGACAGGGGAACACTGAAGCTTTCTTT. Residues: CASRQGNTEAFF.

This clone came up once. The chain uses TRBV13 and TRBJ2-2, with 8 bases aligning to TRBD2. V was pared by 5 bases and J by 6 bases, with 11 bases of the junction left unmatched. The CDR3 spans 16 residues. Looked up from germline, CDR1 is PRHDT and CDR2 is FYEKMQ (reference sequence). CDR3 sequence reads: CASSPPGGRSAGELFF. The CDR3 DNA follows: TGTGCCAGCAGCCCCCCTGGCGGGAGGTCTGCCGGGGAGCTGTTTTTT. Drawing the rest from reference TRBV13 and TRBJ2-2, the complete variable domain is AAGVIQSPRHLIKEKRETATLKCYPIPRHDTVYWYQQGPGQDPQFLISFYEKMQSDKGSIPDRFSAQQFSDYHSELNMSSLELGDSALYFCASSPPGGRSAGELFFGEGSRLTVL.

The V gene is TRBV27, the J gene TRBJ2-2, with D tentatively TRBD1 (5 bases). Germline assignment: CDR1 MNHEY and CDR2 SMNVEV (reference sequence). CDR3 length equals 13 residues. With 3 bases removed from V and 7 bases from J, the gap between germline ends came to 9 bases. CDR3 region: CASSFRQGGELFF. The CDR3 bases are TGTGCCAGCAGTTTCCGGCAGGGCGGGGAGCTGTTTTTT.

The chain carries TRBV6-6 and TRBJ2-2, with D perhaps matching TRBD1 (5 bases). Trimming pared 0 bases from V and 1 base from J, leaving 9 bases between. This CDR3 comprises 16 residues. The germline V gene encodes CDR1 MNHNY and CDR2 SVGAGI (reference sequence). The CDR3 coding sequence is TGTGCCAGCAGTTACTCGGACATTGGGAACACCGGGGAGCTGTTTTTT. The encoded protein is CASSYSDIGNTGELFF.

The J gene is TRBJ2-2, the V gene TRBV4-1; TRBD2 aligns across 9 bases. V lost 4 bases, J lost 0 bases, and 12 bases stayed unmatched. Per germline, CDR1 MGHRA and CDR2 YSYEKL. This CDR3 has 19 residues. The CDR3 sequence: CASSPRAGGTVANTGELFF. The CDR3 coding sequence is TGCGCCAGCAGCCCCCGAGCGGGAGGAACGGTTGCGAACACCGGGGAGCTGTTTTTT.

The genes are TRBV7-8 and TRBJ1-2; a possible D gene is TRBD1 (6 bases). Germline CDR1 is SGHVS and CDR2 is FQNEAQ. V lost 0 bases to trimming and J lost 6 bases, with 8 bases between them. This CDR3 is 13 amino acids long. The CDR3 coding sequence is TGTGCCAGCAGCTTAGCCAGGGGCAATGGCTACACCTTC. This translates into CASSLARGNGYTF.

The chain carries TRBV6-5 and TRBJ2-3; the match to TRBD2 covers 7 bases. Germline trimming cut 0 bases from V and 6 bases from J; bases unmatched to any gene: 3. CDR1 and CDR2 (germline): MNHEY, SVGAGI. This CDR3 spans 14 amino acids. CDR3 loop: CASSYSRGRDTQYF. CDR3 nucleotides: TGTGCCAGCAGTTACTCGCGGGGGAGGGATACGCAGTATTTT.

This chain joins TRBV29-1 and TRBJ2-7; weak D call: TRBD2 (6 bases). This CDR3 spans 14 amino acids. In germline, CDR1 is SQVTM, CDR2 ANQGSEA. Between the trimmed V and J ends, which lost 0 bases and 6 bases, there was a span of 15 bases. For the CDR3, the DNA is TGCAGCGTTGAAGATAGGGGACTCAGCTCCGAGCAGTACTTC. Translated: CSVEDRGLSSEQYF.

This clone has only a few counts. The CDR3 DNA sequence: TGCGCCAGCAGCCAAGATCGGGCCGGGGAGCTGTTTTTT. It is translated as CASSQDRAGELFF. The V call is TRBV4-3, the J call TRBJ2-2; no clear D gene. This CDR3 has 13 amino acids. CDR1 is LGHNA and CDR2 is YSLEER in the germline V gene. The V and J ends lost 0 bases and 6 bases respectively, with 5 bases between them.